This TCR beta chain stems from a study of response to subunit inactivated influenza vaccine. Findings of the study overall: A suggestion made by the authors is that each seasonal influenza vaccination recruits few new T cells.

V shed 6 bases, J shed 3 bases, and the junction held 6 bases outside the gene matches. CDR3 size: 15 residues. CDR1 is SQVTM, CDR2 ANQGSEA, per germline. TCRdb fed the RT-PCR reads into MiXCR, producing one record per CDR3 protein. Among 150,000 to 200,000 distinct CDR3 sequences, about 12% were seen once, and the ten largest hold about 29%. In regard to this clonotype: Its antigen is not identified.

This sample also belongs to another study, concerning T cells expressing NK-cell markers. Per that paper: Libraries used 5'RACE template switching adding universal primer site and UMIs. With an anti-gamma-delta TCR antibody, sorting in several experiments was kept to alpha-beta TCR T cells. The dominant NKG2C+ clonotypes represented about 1.0-7.0% of CD8+ T cells in several donors. A handful of donors likewise had their CD3+CD56-NKG2C+ fraction led by these clonotypes.

The receptor comes from a man aged 50 to 60 who received an inactivated influenza vaccine. The J gene is TRBJ2-1, the V gene TRBV29-1, with 12 bases fitting TRBD2. The specimen comprised CD8+ T cells sorted from PBMCs, sampled roughly 13 days after vaccination. The CDR3 DNA reads as TGCAGCGTCATCCCACTAGCGGGAGGCTACAATGAGCAGTTCTTC. This codes for CSVIPLAGGYNEQFF.